This TCR beta chain appears in the sequencing data of a study of blood T cells in healthy people across ages (dated by TCRdb to about 2015). For the wider study: In model experiments, roughly one uniquely barcoded TCR beta cDNA molecule per two T cells was captured by template switching. The study measured age-related changes in TCR beta repertoire diversity using deep sequencing normalized with unique cDNA molecular identifiers. The donors were divided into four age groups: young (average around 16 years), middle-aged (approximately 39), aged (62) and long-lived (roughly 88). To avoid experimental bias, donors of different ages were randomly spread across the sequencing lanes. For two donors (one aged 18 to 29 and one aged 80 or older), the study analyzed two additional independent replicas of 1 million unique cDNA reads from the same blood draw. General study outcomes and caveats: Because donor CMV infection status was unknown, age-related changes in expanded clonotypes were potentially confounded. Total diversity estimates from one million sequenced T cells were considered lower bounds and underestimates. The long-lived group showed more naive CD4+ T cells, fewer expanded clones and increased TCR diversity than the aged group, suggesting age selection. Observed TCR beta diversity per million T cells fell roughly linearly with age, and a significant reduction was already apparent by age around 40. The percentage of naive T cells measured by flow cytometry correlated strongly with observed TCR beta diversity. Conclusive comparison of naive and antigen-experienced compartments was prevented by the profiling of bulk unsorted PBMCs.

The roughly 39 donors, aged roughly 6 to 100 years, were systemically healthy Caucasian individuals from Russia. About 9.1 milliliters of peripheral blood were collected from each donor into EDTA-treated Vacutainer tubes. Ficoll-Paque density-gradient centrifugation was used to isolate PBMCs, with at least 6.5 million per sample. Total RNA was extracted from PBMCs with Trizol reagent, with at least 5 micrograms obtained per sample. For every donor, flow cytometry on a PBMC aliquot measured the percentage of naive CD45RAhigh/CD27high T cells. Its CDR3 holds 20 amino acids, cysteine through phenylalanine. Only the CDR3 DNA stays, 60 bases, in frame from base 1. From V the trimming removes 6 bases and from J it removes 5 bases, while the gene matches leave 25 bases of the junction unaccounted for. CDR1 is given as DFQATT and CDR2 as SNEGSKA, both from the germline V gene (reference sequence). Library prep was done by 5' RACE. These reads were obtained on an Illumina HiSeq 2500. The second PCR ran for roughly 7 to 12 cycles and used a J-beta primer mix along with a sample-barcoded 5' primer. A unique molecular identifier was introduced onto each TCR beta cDNA molecule by a template-switch 5' adaptor carrying 12 random nucleotides. Each sample yielded at least 2.5 million CDR3-containing paired-end reads. All of the RNA was converted into first-strand cDNA using the Mint cDNA synthesis kit, with a TRBC-specific oligonucleotide serving as the primer. After uracil-DNA glycosylase treatment, a first 18-cycle PCR used universal primers M1SS and BC2_uni_R on all cDNA. The authors' analysis ran thus. For normalization, 1 million high-quality reads, each with a distinct molecular identifier, were randomly selected from each sample. Reads sharing molecular identifiers were discarded rather than binned into consensus sequences. CDR3 identification, clonotype clustering and error correction used MiTCR with a Q25 quality threshold and the strictest error-elimination algorithm. Lower-bound total TCR beta diversity was estimated with a nonparametric unseen species model using Euler transformation. TCRdb passed the public sequencing reads through fastp at Q25 and MiXCR, retaining productive beta sequences. Each CDR3 protein gets just one entry, which takes the most common genes and DNA from the rows behind it. Here the V and J calls rest on TCRdb's processing, not on the authors' analysis. This sample holds 1.5 million to 2 million distinct CDR3 sequences; over 25% were observed only once. 7.7% of the sample is taken by the ten largest.

Worth noting for this clonotype: The specificity of this receptor is unknown. Base qualities are not at hand, and no much larger clone is one base apart.

This chain is built from TRBV20-1 and TRBJ2-1, and TRBD2 matches 10 of the central bases. Specimen: blood. The clonotype comes from a woman younger than 45 in good health. The CDR3 here reads CSAPPPSGGASNDLHNEQFF. The DNA is as follows: TGCAGTGCCCCGCCCCCCAGCGGGGGGGCCTCAAACGACCTTCACAATGAGCAGTTCTTC.